This T cell receptor (beta chain) derives from a study of identical twins. This CDR3 region has 15 residues. V lost 4 bases, J lost 4 bases, and 17 bases lay in between. Germline CDR1 reads SGHRS; CDR2 reads YFSETQ. TCRdb reprocessed the 5' RACE reads with MiXCR, giving one entry per CDR3 protein. The table includes a few hundred thousand distinct CDR3 sequences, around 8% detected once. A further study also used this sample, focusing on yellow fever vaccine responses in identical twins. This second study notes: Twins reportedly showed a vaccine T cell response that seemed partly convergent and partly personalized.

Sequenced input: CD8+ T cells sorted from blood. The TCR comes from a young woman in good health. The rearrangement joins TRBV5-1 to TRBJ1-1; no reliable D call. The CDR3 bases are TGCGCCAGCAGCCTGGCTCCGGGTACCGCCACTGAAGCTTTCTTT. Translated, it gives CASSLAPGTATEAFF.